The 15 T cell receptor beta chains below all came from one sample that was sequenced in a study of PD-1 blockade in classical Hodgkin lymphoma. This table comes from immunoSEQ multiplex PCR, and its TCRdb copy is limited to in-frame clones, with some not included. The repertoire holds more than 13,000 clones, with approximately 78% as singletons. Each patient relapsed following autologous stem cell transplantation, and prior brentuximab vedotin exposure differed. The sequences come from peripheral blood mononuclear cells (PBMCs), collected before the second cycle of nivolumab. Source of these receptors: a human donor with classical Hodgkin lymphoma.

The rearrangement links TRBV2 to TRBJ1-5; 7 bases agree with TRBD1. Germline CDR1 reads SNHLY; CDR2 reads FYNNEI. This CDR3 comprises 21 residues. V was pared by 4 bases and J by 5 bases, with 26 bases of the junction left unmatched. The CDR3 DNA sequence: TGTGCCAGCAGTGGTACTTTGTCGGGACAGAGGGGCAGAGGCACTTATCAGCCCCAGCATTTT. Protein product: CASSGTLSGQRGRGTYQPQHF.

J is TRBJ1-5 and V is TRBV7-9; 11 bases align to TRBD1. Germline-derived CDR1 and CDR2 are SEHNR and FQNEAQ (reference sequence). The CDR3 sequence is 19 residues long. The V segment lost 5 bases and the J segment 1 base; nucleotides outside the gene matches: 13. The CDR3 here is CASSRYRGTGGKSNQPQHF. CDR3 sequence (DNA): TGTGCCAGCAGCCGCTACCGAGGGACAGGGGGTAAGAGCAATCAGCCCCAGCATTTT.

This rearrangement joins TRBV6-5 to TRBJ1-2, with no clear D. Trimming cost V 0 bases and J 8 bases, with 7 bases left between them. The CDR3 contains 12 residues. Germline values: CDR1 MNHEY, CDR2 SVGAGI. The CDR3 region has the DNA TGTGCCAGCAGTTACTCGGCGATGGGCTACACCTTC. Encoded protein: CASSYSAMGYTF.

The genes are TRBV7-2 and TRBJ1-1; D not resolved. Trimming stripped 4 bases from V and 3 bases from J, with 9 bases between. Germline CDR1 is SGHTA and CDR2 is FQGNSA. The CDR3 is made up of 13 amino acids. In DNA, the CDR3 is TGTGCCAGCAGCTATGGCAGAGACACTGAAGCTTTCTTT. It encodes CASSYGRDTEAFF.

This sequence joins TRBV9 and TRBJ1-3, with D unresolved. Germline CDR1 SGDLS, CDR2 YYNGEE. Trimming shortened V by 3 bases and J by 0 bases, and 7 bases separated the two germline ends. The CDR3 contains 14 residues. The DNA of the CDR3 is TGTGCCAGCAGCGCCTGGAGCTCTGGAAACACCATATATTTT. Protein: CASSAWSSGNTIYF.

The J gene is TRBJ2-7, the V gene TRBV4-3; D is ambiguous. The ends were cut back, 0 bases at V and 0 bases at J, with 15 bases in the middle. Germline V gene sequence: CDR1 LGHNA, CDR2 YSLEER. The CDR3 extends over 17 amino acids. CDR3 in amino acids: CASSQDYRTHYSYEQYF. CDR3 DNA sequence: TGCGCCAGCAGCCAAGATTACCGGACCCATTACTCCTACGAGCAGTACTTC.

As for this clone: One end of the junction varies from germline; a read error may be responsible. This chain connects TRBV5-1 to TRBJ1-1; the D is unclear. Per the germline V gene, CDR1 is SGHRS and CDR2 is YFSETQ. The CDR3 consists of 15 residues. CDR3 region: CANSLEAGVNTEAFF. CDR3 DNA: TGCGCCAACAGCTTGGAGGCGGGTGTGAACACTGAAGCTTTCTTT.

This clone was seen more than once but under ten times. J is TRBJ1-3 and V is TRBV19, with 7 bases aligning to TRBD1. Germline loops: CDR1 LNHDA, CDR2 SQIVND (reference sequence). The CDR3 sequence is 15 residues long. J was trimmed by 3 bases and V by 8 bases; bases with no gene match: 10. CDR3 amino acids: CASRLYHRGGNTIYF. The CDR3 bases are TGTGCCAGTCGTCTCTACCACAGGGGTGGAAACACCATATATTTT.

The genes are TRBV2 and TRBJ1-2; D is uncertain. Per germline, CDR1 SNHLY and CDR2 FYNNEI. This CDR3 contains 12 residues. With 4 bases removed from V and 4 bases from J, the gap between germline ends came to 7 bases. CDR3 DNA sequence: TGTGCCAGCAGTGTGGAAGGCTATGGCTACACCTTC. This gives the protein CASSVEGYGYTF.

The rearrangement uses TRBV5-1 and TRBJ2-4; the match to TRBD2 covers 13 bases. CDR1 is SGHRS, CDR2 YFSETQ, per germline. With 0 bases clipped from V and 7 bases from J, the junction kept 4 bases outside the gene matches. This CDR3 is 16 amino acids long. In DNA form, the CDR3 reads TGCGCCAGCAGCTTGGGCGGGACTAGCGGGGATAACATTCAGTACTTC. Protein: CASSLGGTSGDNIQYF.

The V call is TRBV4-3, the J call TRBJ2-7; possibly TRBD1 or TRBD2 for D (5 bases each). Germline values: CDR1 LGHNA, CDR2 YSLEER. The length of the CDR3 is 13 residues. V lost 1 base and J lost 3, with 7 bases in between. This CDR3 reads CASSQAGSYEQYF. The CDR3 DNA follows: TGCGCCAGCAGCCAAGCAGGGAGCTACGAGCAGTACTTC.

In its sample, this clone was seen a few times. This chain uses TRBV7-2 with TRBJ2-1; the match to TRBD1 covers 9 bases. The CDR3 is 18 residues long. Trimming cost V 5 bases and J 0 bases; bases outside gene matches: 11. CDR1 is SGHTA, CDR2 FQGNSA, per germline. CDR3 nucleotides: TGTGCCAGCAGCCGAGGTTGGACAGGGGTGAGCTCCTACAATGAGCAGTTCTTC. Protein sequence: CASSRGWTGVSSYNEQFF.

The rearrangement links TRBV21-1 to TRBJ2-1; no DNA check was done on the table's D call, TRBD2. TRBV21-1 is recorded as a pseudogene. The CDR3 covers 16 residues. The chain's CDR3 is CASRERAGASYNEQFF. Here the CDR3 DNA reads TGTGCCAGCAGGGAAAGGGCGGGGGCTTCCTACAATGAGCAGTTCTTC.

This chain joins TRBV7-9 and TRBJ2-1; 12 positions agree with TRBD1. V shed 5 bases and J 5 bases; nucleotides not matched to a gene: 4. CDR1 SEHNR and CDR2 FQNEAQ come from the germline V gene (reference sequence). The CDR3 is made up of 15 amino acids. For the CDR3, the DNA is TGTGCCAGCAGCAGGGGACAGGGGGCGAACAATGAGCAGTTCTTC. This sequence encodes CASSRGQGANNEQFF.

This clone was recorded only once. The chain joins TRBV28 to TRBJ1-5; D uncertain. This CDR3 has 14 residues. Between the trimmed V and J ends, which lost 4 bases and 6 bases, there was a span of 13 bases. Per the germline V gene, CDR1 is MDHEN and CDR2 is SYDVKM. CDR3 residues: CASSWSVGSQPQHF. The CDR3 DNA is TGTGCCAGCAGTTGGTCGGTAGGGTCTCAGCCCCAGCATTTT.